The T cell receptor beta chain described here comes from a study of blood T cell repertoires in COVID-19. Overall study: Italy, Spain and the United States were the sources of the convalescent and acute COVID-19 samples. PBMCs, B-cell-depleted T cells, or T cells provided the cDNA or gDNA that made up the material.

The authors' processing: Amplified reference gene primers provided the basis for estimating nucleated cell counts. The repertoire was sequenced with immunoSEQ multiplex PCR; TCRdb's copy has only in-frame clones and lacks some. V, J and clone size derive from that table, while D and trimming were established from the DNA sequence. The table shows about 200,000 clones, with 70% to 85% occurring only once. V lost 5 bases and J lost 9, with 11 bases in between. The CDR3 extends over 12 amino acids. CDR1 is MGHRA and CDR2 is YSYEKL in the germline V gene. The sample consisted of peripheral blood. The rearrangement joins TRBV4-1 to TRBJ1-5; D not certain. This clonotype was obtained from a human donor with acute or convalescent COVID-19. The donor label of this sample is uncertain. The CDR3 loop reads CASSEVGGPQHF. CDR3 bases: TGCGCCAGCAGCGAGGTCGGAGGGCCCCAGCATTTT.